The clone carrying this TCR beta chain was detected a few times. TCRdb independently ran MiXCR on the RT-PCR reads; one entry per CDR3 protein. The data show about 780,000 distinct CDR3 sequences, with about 18% seen just once and about 11% held by the top ten. V was clipped by 2 bases and J by 9 bases; unmatched bases: 5. Germline-derived CDR1 and CDR2 are SGDLS and YYNGEE. This CDR3 is 14 amino acids long. The sample is drawn from a study of response to subunit inactivated influenza vaccine. The TCR originated in a middle-aged man who received an inactivated influenza vaccine. The sequencing here drew on PBMCs from blood, taken around 5 days after vaccination. V gene TRBV9 combines with J gene TRBJ1-6; the match to TRBD1 covers 7 bases. CDR3 amino acids: CASSVRDSTSPLHF. CDR3 nucleotides: TGTGCCAGCAGCGTCCGGGACAGTACTTCACCCCTCCACTTT.